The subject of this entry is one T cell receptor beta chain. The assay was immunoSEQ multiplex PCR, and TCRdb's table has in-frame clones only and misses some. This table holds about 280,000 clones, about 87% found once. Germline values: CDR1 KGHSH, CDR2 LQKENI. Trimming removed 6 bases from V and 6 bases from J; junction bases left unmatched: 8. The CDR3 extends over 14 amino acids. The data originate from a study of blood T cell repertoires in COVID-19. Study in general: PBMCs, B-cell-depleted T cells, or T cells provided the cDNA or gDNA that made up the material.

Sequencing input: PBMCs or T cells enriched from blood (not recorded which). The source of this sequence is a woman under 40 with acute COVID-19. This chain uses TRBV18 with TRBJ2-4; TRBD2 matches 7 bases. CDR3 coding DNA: TGTGCCAGCTCCCCGGGAGGCCAGGGAAACATTCAGTACTTC. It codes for CASSPGGQGNIQYF.